This T cell receptor beta chain is drawn from a study of blood T cells in healthy people across ages. About this clonotype: Antigen specificity is unknown.

V was clipped by 6 bases and J by 8 bases, with 16 bases between them. CDR1 and CDR2 from the germline V gene are SQVTM and ANQGSEA. The CDR3 totals 13 residues. The study, taken as a whole, reports: Older age went with lower TCR beta diversity per million T cells, in a roughly linear way.

Alongside a J-beta primer mix, a sample-barcoded 5' primer served in a second PCR lasting about 7 to 11 cycles. Per-sample output comprised a minimum of 2.5 million paired-end reads containing CDR3. TCRdb re-analysed the 5' RACE reads in MiXCR, keeping a single row per CDR3 protein. The table has 1.2 million to 1.5 million distinct CDR3 sequences, roughly 40% seen once. The genes are TRBV29-1 and TRBJ1-4; D remains ambiguous. This TCR was recovered from a woman under 30 in good health. The specimen was blood. CDR3 DNA sequence: TGCAGCGTGATCGGGAGATTTAAGGAAAAACTGTTTTTT. Translation gives CSVIGRFKEKLFF.